Listed here are 7 T cell receptor beta chains from one sample, sequenced in a study of CD8+ T cells in alopecia areata. Sequencing relied on a cDNA template that was reverse transcribed from extracted RNA. Some clones are missing from TCRdb's copy, which holds only in-frame ones; the method was immunoSEQ multiplex PCR. The data hold some 200,000 clones, with roughly 40% observed a single time. Treatment noted: oral pan-JAK inhibitor, 5-10 mg twice daily. Sample: CD4+ T cells sorted from blood, taken around week 37, from a patient treated with tofacitinib. The receptors were sampled from a human donor with alopecia areata.

The chain has TRBV30 and TRBJ2-1; D remains unclear. Trimming stripped 5 bases from V and 0 bases from J, with 14 bases between. From germline, CDR1 is GTSNPN and CDR2 SVGIG (reference sequence). The CDR3 runs 15 residues. The CDR3 sequence is CAWVPVPDSYNEQFF. The CDR3 DNA reads as TGTGCCTGGGTCCCCGTTCCTGACTCCTACAATGAGCAGTTCTTC.

The chain employs TRBV18 and TRBJ2-5; 8 bases are shared with TRBD2. The germline CDR1 and CDR2 sequences are KGHSH and LQKENI. This CDR3 region has 16 residues. J was trimmed by 5 bases and V by 3 bases; bases with no gene match: 11. Written as DNA, the CDR3 is TGTGCCAGCTCACCTGGTTCGGGAGGGCCGTGGGAGACCCAGTACTTC. As protein: CASSPGSGGPWETQYF.

The chain carries TRBV7-2 and TRBJ1-1; TRBD1 matches at 7 bases. CDR1 is SGHTA and CDR2 is FQGNSA in the germline V gene. The CDR3 is 12 residues long. J lost 8 bases, V lost 7 bases, and 7 bases had no gene match. DNA of the CDR3: TGTGCCAGCACCAGGACAGGAAGGGAAGCTTTCTTT. Translating it yields CASTRTGREAFF. Using reference TRBV7-2 and TRBJ1-1 for the parts outside the CDR3, the full variable domain is GAGVSQSPSNKVTEKGKDVELRCDPISGHTALYWYRQSLGQGLEFLIYFQGNSAPDKSGLPSDRFSAERTGGSVSTLTIQRTQQEDSAVYLCASTRTGREAFFGQGTRLTVV.

This chain uses TRBV5-1 with TRBJ2-3; D remains ambiguous. Germline V CDR1 and CDR2: SGHRS, YFSETQ. The V gene lost 0 bases and the J gene lost 4 bases, with 9 bases spanning the gap. The CDR3 contains 14 residues. CDR3 in DNA: TGCGCCAGCAGCTTGGGACTCCTTCCAGATACGCAGTATTTT. Amino acids: CASSLGLLPDTQYF.

This chain joins TRBV5-1 and TRBJ1-1; the D gene is possibly TRBD1 (5 bases). V was shortened by 3 bases and J by 7 bases, with 13 bases between the two germline ends. The CDR3 runs to 13 residues. Germline CDR1 SGHRS, CDR2 YFSETQ. This chain's CDR3 is CASSSWGSGEAFF. DNA for the CDR3: TGCGCCAGCAGCTCTTGGGGGAGTGGTGAAGCTTTCTTT.

The chain couples TRBV6-5 to TRBJ2-3, with D maybe TRBD2 (6 bases). V shed 6 bases and J shed 4 bases, with 11 bases lying between them. This CDR3 is built from 13 residues. CDR1 and CDR2 from the germline V gene are MNHEY and SVGAGI. The CDR3 coding sequence is TGTGCCAGCAGAAGACTAGGTTCAGATACGCAGTATTTT. It is translated as CASRRLGSDTQYF.

The chain recombines TRBV19 with TRBJ2-1, with D possibly TRBD2 on 5 matching bases. The CDR3 is made up of 17 amino acids. Germline lookup yields CDR1 LNHDA and CDR2 SQIVND (reference sequence). With 6 bases removed from V and 0 bases from J, the gap between germline ends came to 18 bases. The CDR3 bases are TGTGCCAGTAGGAGGTCCAGCGGATTGATCTCCTACAATGAGCAGTTCTTC. Residues: CASRRSSGLISYNEQFF.